This record covers a single T cell receptor beta chain. Trimming cost V 1 base and J 3 bases; bases outside gene matches: 2. The CDR3 runs 14 residues. CDR1 is KGHSH, CDR2 LQKENI, per germline. Original data processing: How many nucleated cells were present was estimated from reference gene primer amplification. The assay was immunoSEQ multiplex PCR, and TCRdb's table has in-frame clones only and misses some. D and trimming were read from the DNA, whereas the V and J calls and clone size are those reported in that table. The sample consists of tens of thousands of clones, more than 65% of them appearing once. This record comes from a study of blood T cell repertoires in COVID-19. The wider study: Sites in the United States, Italy and Spain provided acute and convalescent COVID-19 samples. PBMCs, B-cell-depleted T cells, or T cells were the source of the cDNA or gDNA that made up the material.

The specimen sequenced was peripheral blood. The chain links TRBV18 to TRBJ1-2; TRBD1 matches at 7 bases. The sequence derives from a human donor in a cohort sampled during active COVID-19. The CDR3 DNA is TGTGCCAGCTCACCACTCGACAGGGACTATGGCTACACCTTC. Protein product: CASSPLDRDYGYTF.